The 7 T cell receptor beta chains listed next were all sequenced from one sample in a study of cytomegalovirus exposure and HLA in healthy donors. PCR employed 60 Vbeta and 13 Jbeta primers. The assay was immunoSEQ multiplex PCR, and TCRdb's table has in-frame clones only and misses some. The sample lists approximately 100,000 clones; around 80% were seen once. Sequencing used PBMCs. These receptors originate from a woman aged 40-49 years in good health and CMV-seronegative.

This rearrangement joins TRBV19 to TRBJ2-2; a weak D match, TRBD1 (6 bases). CDR3 length equals 14 residues. The germline gives CDR1 LNHDA, CDR2 SQIVND (reference sequence). Trimming left V 6 bases short and J 4 bases short, with 12 bases between. Here the CDR3 reads CASSTDRATGELFF. The CDR3 DNA follows: TGTGCCAGTAGCACGGACAGAGCCACCGGGGAGCTGTTTTTT.

The chain joins TRBV10-3 to TRBJ2-3; 10 bases fit TRBD2. The length of the CDR3 is 15 residues. Looked up from germline, CDR1 is ENHRY and CDR2 is SYGVKD. The V gene end was trimmed by 2 bases and the J gene end by 4 bases; junction bases not matched to a gene: 3. CDR3 sequence: CAISETSGEADTQYF. CDR3 bases: TGTGCCATCAGTGAGACTAGCGGGGAAGCAGATACGCAGTATTTT.

This clone has just a few counts. The gene calls are TRBV4-1 and TRBJ1-2, with TRBD1 as a possible D gene (5 bases). Germline lookup yields CDR1 MGHRA and CDR2 YSYEKL. The V and J ends lost 0 bases and 4 bases respectively, with 12 bases between them. The CDR3 runs 15 residues. CDR3 sequence reads: CASSQDFLRGYGYTF. The DNA of the CDR3 is TGCGCCAGCAGCCAAGATTTCCTAAGGGGCTATGGCTACACCTTC.

The chain combines TRBV4-3 with TRBJ1-3; D remains unclear. V was pared by 1 base and J by 0 bases, with 13 bases between. Germline V gene data show CDR1 as LGHNA and CDR2 as YSLEER. The CDR3 covers 17 residues. The CDR3 DNA reads as TGCGCCAGCAGCCAAGGTCTGGGCGTGAACTCTGGAAACACCATATATTTT. As protein: CASSQGLGVNSGNTIYF.

The chain has TRBV11-2 and TRBJ2-5, with D perhaps matching TRBD2 (5 bases). This CDR3 contains 12 residues. The germline V gene encodes CDR1 SGHAT and CDR2 FQNNGV. V dropped 6 bases and J dropped 5 bases, with 10 bases sitting between them. This CDR3 reads CASSFRGETQYF. In nucleotides, the CDR3 is TGTGCCAGCAGTTTTAGAGGGGAGACCCAGTACTTC.

J is TRBJ2-2 and V is TRBV4-3; unclear D gene. The germline gives CDR1 LGHNA, CDR2 YSLEER. Between the trimmed V and J ends, which lost 0 bases and 3 bases, there was a span of 14 bases. There are 17 residues in the CDR3. The CDR3 region is CASSQEDRLEDTGELFF. In DNA, the CDR3 is TGCGCCAGCAGCCAAGAAGACCGGCTAGAGGACACCGGGGAGCTGTTTTTT.

The chain couples TRBV29-1 to TRBJ2-1; no definite D call. This CDR3 comprises 11 residues. Trimming shortened V by 6 bases and J by 12 bases, and 15 bases separated the two germline ends. Germline lookup yields CDR1 SQVTM and CDR2 ANQGSEA. Here the CDR3 DNA reads TGCAGCGTGCCCAGAGAGGATGGGCAGTTCTTC. Amino acid sequence: CSVPREDGQFF.